The entry that follows covers one T cell receptor beta chain sequence. The sample comes from a study of blood T cell repertoires in COVID-19. Study-wide background: The analysed material was cDNA or gDNA that came from T cells, B-cell-depleted T cells, or PBMCs.

Germline V lookup: CDR1 MNHEY, CDR2 SVGEGT. V dropped 2 bases and J dropped 7; count of bases not matched to a gene: 17. This CDR3 region has 18 residues. Sequencing used immunoSEQ multiplex PCR; TCRdb keeps in-frame clones, though not all of them. The sample includes over 150,000 clones, roughly 84% seen only once; the top ten take 7%. The rearrangement uses TRBV6-2 or TRBV6-3 and TRBJ2-3, with 8 bases that match TRBD2. Sequenced material: peripheral blood. The TCR originated in a woman between 40 and 55 years old with COVID-19, enrolled during active disease. This chain's CDR3 is CASSYPLLSGGGLNTQYF. CDR3 coding DNA: TGTGCCAGCAGTTACCCACTCCTTTCCGGGGGGGGCCTGAATACGCAGTATTTT.